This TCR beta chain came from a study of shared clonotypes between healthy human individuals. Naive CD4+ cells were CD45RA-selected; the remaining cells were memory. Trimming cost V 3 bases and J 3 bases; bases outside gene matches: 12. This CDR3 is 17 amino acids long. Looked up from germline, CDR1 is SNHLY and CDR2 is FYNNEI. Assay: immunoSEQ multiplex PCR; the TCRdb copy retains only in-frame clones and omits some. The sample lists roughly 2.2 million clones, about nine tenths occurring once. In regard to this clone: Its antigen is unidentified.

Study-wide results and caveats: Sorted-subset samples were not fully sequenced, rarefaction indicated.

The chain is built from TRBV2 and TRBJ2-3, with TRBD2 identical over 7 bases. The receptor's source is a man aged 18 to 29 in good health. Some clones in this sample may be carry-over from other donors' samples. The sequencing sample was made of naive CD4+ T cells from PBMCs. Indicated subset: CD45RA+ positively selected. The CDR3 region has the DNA TGTGCCAGCAGTGATAGGTTGGGCCTCGGGAGGACAGATACGCAGTATTTT. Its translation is CASSDRLGLGRTDTQYF.